This T cell receptor (beta chain) was documented in a study of cytomegalovirus exposure and HLA in healthy donors. Study in general: A data release that came early held 75 million to 85 million unique TCRs from HLA-typed donors.

Germline loops: CDR1 LGHNT, CDR2 FRNRAP. The CDR3 totals 13 residues. The V and J ends lost 2 bases and 8 bases, in that order; junction bases with no gene match: 3. PCR involved 60 Vbeta and 13 Jbeta primers. Sequencing used immunoSEQ multiplex PCR; TCRdb keeps in-frame clones, though not all of them. The sample holds roughly 190,000 clones, 79% seen once. The sequencing input was PBMCs. The TCR was taken from a girl aged 10 to 17 in good health and CMV-seropositive. The genes are TRBV12-5 and TRBJ1-2; 9 nucleotides agree with TRBD1. The CDR3 loop is CASGLRTGEGYTF. The DNA of the CDR3 is TGTGCTAGTGGTTTGAGGACAGGGGAAGGCTACACCTTC.